Shown below are 20 T cell receptor beta chains from a single sample sequenced in a study of control samples from healthy donors and cancer patients. Repertoires were generated with immunoSEQ multiplex PCR, while TCRdb's copy carries only in-frame clones and drops some. The table has roughly 73,000 clones, approximately 92% seen once. Sample: blood. The receptor source for this set is a woman aged 55-69 years in good health.

The chain uses TRBV27 and TRBJ1-5, with a weak D call TRBD1 (5 bases). The CDR3 is 16 amino acids. The germline V gene encodes CDR1 MNHEY and CDR2 SMNVEV (reference sequence). Deletions cut 3 bases from V and 3 bases from J, with 15 bases between. CDR3 nucleotides: TGTGCCAGCAGTTTGAACGGGGGACCACTCAATCAGCCCCAGCATTTT. It codes for CASSLNGGPLNQPQHF.

This chain connects TRBV5-1 to TRBJ2-1; 11 nucleotides line up with TRBD2. With 1 base clipped from V and 9 bases from J, the junction kept 6 bases outside the gene matches. The CDR3 is 15 residues long. CDR1 and CDR2 from the germline V gene are SGHRS and YFSETQ. The CDR3 DNA sequence: TGCGCCAGCAGCTTGACTAGCGGGAGATTGGGTGAGCAGTTCTTC. It encodes CASSLTSGRLGEQFF.

The chain couples TRBV12-3 or TRBV12-4 to TRBJ2-1; D unclear. Trimming took 2 bases from V and 4 from J, leaving 6 bases between them. The CDR3 totals 13 residues. The DNA for the CDR3 is TGTGCCAGCAGTTTACCTAGGTACAATGAGCAGTTCTTC. As protein: CASSLPRYNEQFF.

The chain carries TRBV28 and TRBJ2-3; TRBD1 is a possible D gene (6 bases). V was clipped by 5 bases and J by 4 bases, with 13 bases between them. The CDR3 extends over 14 amino acids. Germline loops: CDR1 MDHEN, CDR2 SYDVKM. CDR3 DNA sequence: TGTGCCAGCAGTGGAAGGGGGTCCCCAGATACGCAGTATTTT. Protein sequence: CASSGRGSPDTQYF.

The chain has TRBV4-3 and TRBJ1-5; 8 bases align to TRBD1. V shed 4 bases, J shed 5 bases, and the junction held 4 bases outside the gene matches. The CDR3 runs 14 residues. Germline V gives CDR1 LGHNA, CDR2 YSLEER. The CDR3 nucleotides are TGCGCCAGCAGCCTCGCGACAGGGGATCAGCCCCAGCATTTT. It codes for CASSLATGDQPQHF.

This clone was picked up one time. The rearrangement uses TRBV6-6 and TRBJ1-5, with no clear D. CDR1 and CDR2 (germline): MNHNY, SVGAGI (reference sequence). The CDR3 runs to 12 residues. The germline V and J ends were trimmed by 6 bases and 5 bases, with 8 bases remaining between them. CDR3 sequence: CASRDGYQPQHF. The CDR3 DNA reads as TGTGCCAGCAGGGATGGCTATCAGCCCCAGCATTTT.

In the case of this clone: The junction differs from germline at one of its ends, possibly a read error. J is TRBJ2-7 and V is TRBV29-1, with D perhaps being TRBD1 or TRBD2 (5 bases each). CDR3 length: 11 residues. CDR1 SQVTM and CDR2 ANQGSEA come from the germline V gene. Here the CDR3 DNA reads TGCAGCGTTGAGGGGGTTGGCTACACCACTTTC. As protein: CSVEGVGYTTF.

The rearrangement joins TRBV19 to TRBJ1-3; no definite D call. This CDR3 has 14 amino acids. Germline V lookup: CDR1 LNHDA, CDR2 SQIVND (reference sequence). V lost 7 bases to trimming and J lost 1 base, with 11 bases between them. The CDR3: CASKRSESGNTIYF. In DNA, the CDR3 is TGTGCCAGTAAGCGGTCGGAATCTGGAAACACCATATATTTT.

This chain links TRBV28 with TRBJ1-5; D not certain. Germline loops: CDR1 MDHEN, CDR2 SYDVKM. Trimming shortened V by 4 bases and J by 7 bases, and 26 bases separated the two germline ends. This CDR3 is built from 18 residues. CDR3 amino acids: CASSSDLERREVQQPQHF. Written as DNA, the CDR3 is TGTGCCAGCAGTTCGGACCTCGAGAGGCGAGAAGTGCAACAGCCCCAGCATTTT.

The chain links TRBV9 to TRBJ1-1; 7 positions agree with TRBD1. Germline CDR1 and CDR2: SGDLS and YYNGEE. The CDR3 is 15 residues long. The J segment lost 5 bases and the V segment lost 4 bases, leaving 11 bases of the junction unmatched. The CDR3 sequence: CASSSRRGRGTEAFF. CDR3 nucleotides: TGTGCCAGCAGCTCACGAAGGGGGCGGGGTACTGAAGCTTTCTTT.

This chain connects TRBV7-8 to TRBJ2-1; TRBD2 agrees at 10 bases. Germline CDR1 is SGHVS and CDR2 is FQNEAQ. There are 14 residues in the CDR3. The junction had 5 bases not matched to a gene; V was cut back by 8 bases and J by 4 bases. The CDR3 reads CASGGLAMYNEQFF. The CDR3 DNA sequence: TGTGCCAGCGGGGGACTAGCGATGTACAATGAGCAGTTCTTC.

This clone has a single count. CDR3 bases: TGTGCCAGCATGGGACAGCCTAGCACAGATACGCAGTATTTT. Translation: CASMGQPSTDTQYF. V gene TRBV25-1 combines with J gene TRBJ2-3; 7 bases align to TRBD1. The CDR3 spans 14 residues. Germline CDR1 and CDR2: MGHDK and SYGVNS. V gave up 7 bases and J gave up 0 bases; unmatched junction bases: 4.

The chain couples TRBV7-2 to TRBJ2-1, with D possibly matching TRBD2 (6 bases). The CDR3 is 13 amino acids. Germline CDR1 reads SGHTA; CDR2 reads FQGNSA. Trimming removed 1 base from V and 6 bases from J, with 7 bases in between. CDR3 DNA sequence: TGTGCCAGCAGCTTAGGACTAGTCAATGAGCAGTTCTTC. Protein sequence: CASSLGLVNEQFF.

The chain is built from TRBV9 and TRBJ2-2, with D possibly matching TRBD1 (6 bases). This CDR3 spans 15 amino acids. Germline V lookup: CDR1 SGDLS, CDR2 YYNGEE. V was cut by 3 bases and J by 2 bases, with 11 bases left in between. CDR3 residues: CASSGGQINTGELFF. The CDR3 bases are TGTGCCAGCAGCGGGGGACAAATTAACACCGGGGAGCTGTTTTTT. The entire variable domain, with the rest obtained from reference TRBV9 and TRBJ2-2, is as follows: DSGVTQTPKHLITATGQRVTLRCSPRSGDLSVYWYQQSLDQGLQFLIQYYNGEERAKGNILERFSAQQFPDLHSELNLSSLELGDSALYFCASSGGQINTGELFFGEGSRLTVL.

This clone has a single count. J is TRBJ2-7 and V is TRBV27; 7 nucleotides agree with TRBD1. This CDR3 has 16 residues. The germline V gene encodes CDR1 MNHEY and CDR2 SMNVEV (reference sequence). J lost 6 bases, V lost 4 bases, and 15 bases had no gene match. The CDR3 nucleotides are TGTGCCAGCAGTTCCTTAGAGGGGGCATTCGCGTCCGAGCAGTACTTC. As protein: CASSSLEGAFASEQYF.

This sequence joins TRBV5-1 and TRBJ1-3, with D perhaps matching TRBD1 (5 bases). The V gene lost 1 base and the J gene lost 4 bases, with 12 bases spanning the gap. The CDR3 is made up of 15 amino acids. Germline CDR1 SGHRS, CDR2 YFSETQ. CDR3 DNA sequence: TGCGCCAGCAGCTTGCCACAGGCCACCGGAAACACCATATATTTT. This sequence encodes CASSLPQATGNTIYF. Combining the CDR3 with reference TRBV5-1 and TRBJ1-3 gives the whole variable domain KAGVTQTPRYLIKTRGQQVTLSCSPISGHRSVSWYQQTPGQGLQFLFEYFSETQRNKGNFPGRFSGRQFSNSRSEMNVSTLELGDSALYLCASSLPQATGNTIYFGEGSWLTVV.

The chain joins TRBV10-2 to TRBJ1-2; D remains unclear. V was cut by 2 bases and J by 2 bases, with 9 bases left in between. The CDR3 is 14 amino acids. Looked up from germline, CDR1 is WSHSY and CDR2 is SAAADI. CDR3 sequence reads: CASSEAGSNYGYTF. The DNA for the CDR3 is TGCGCCAGCAGTGAGGCTGGCAGCAACTATGGCTACACCTTC.

The chain joins TRBV9 to TRBJ1-2; TRBD1 is a possible D gene (6 bases). The V end was cut by 4 bases, the J end by 8 bases, with 15 bases between. The germline gives CDR1 SGDLS, CDR2 YYNGEE. The CDR3 length is 13 residues. DNA for the CDR3: TGTGCCAGCAGCCCGGGGACACGGAGCGGCTACACCTTC. Amino acid sequence: CASSPGTRSGYTF.

The chain uses TRBV10-2 and TRBJ2-2; the D call may be TRBD1 or TRBD2 (5 bases each). The V gene's germline CDR1 is WSHSY and CDR2 SAAADI. The CDR3 spans 12 residues. V lost 6 bases to trimming and J lost 5 bases, with 7 bases between them. CDR3 protein: CASREGTGELFF. The CDR3 DNA follows: TGCGCCAGCAGAGAGGGGACCGGGGAGCTGTTTTTT.

The chain links TRBV1 to TRBJ2-7. TRBV1 is designated a pseudogene. The CDR3 is made up of 16 amino acids. The CDR3 nucleotides are TGCACCAGCAGCCTAGACACCCGGGACGAAACCTACGAGCAGTACTTC. This codes for CTSSLDTRDETYEQYF.